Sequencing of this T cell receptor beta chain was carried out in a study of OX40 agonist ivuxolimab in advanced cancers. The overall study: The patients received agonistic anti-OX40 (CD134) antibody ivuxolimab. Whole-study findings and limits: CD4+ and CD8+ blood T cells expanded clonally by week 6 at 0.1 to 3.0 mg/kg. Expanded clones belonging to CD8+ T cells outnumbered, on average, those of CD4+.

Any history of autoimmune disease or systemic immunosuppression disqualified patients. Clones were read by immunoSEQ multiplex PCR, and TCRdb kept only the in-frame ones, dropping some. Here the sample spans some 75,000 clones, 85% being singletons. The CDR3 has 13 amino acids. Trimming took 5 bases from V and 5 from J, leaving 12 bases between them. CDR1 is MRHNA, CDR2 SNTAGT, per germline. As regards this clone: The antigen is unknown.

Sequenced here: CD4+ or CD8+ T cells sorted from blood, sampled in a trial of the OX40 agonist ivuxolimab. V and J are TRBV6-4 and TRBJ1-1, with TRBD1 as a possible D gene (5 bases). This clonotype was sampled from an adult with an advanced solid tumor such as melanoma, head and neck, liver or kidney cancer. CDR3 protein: CASSYGAQTEAFF. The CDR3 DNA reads TGTGCCAGCAGTTATGGGGCGCAAACTGAAGCTTTCTTT.